Presented here are 25 T cell receptor beta chains from one specimen sequenced in a study of beta chain features in type 1 diabetes. What was sequenced were expressed TCRB transcripts, since all of the isolated RNA had been reverse transcribed. TCRdb's copy holds only in-frame clones and misses some; the assay was immunoSEQ multiplex PCR. This sample has about 360,000 clones, with over 10% found just once. Sequenced material: naive CD4+ T cells from blood. Every receptor here comes from a man aged 18 to 30 in good health.

The chain links TRBV27 to TRBJ1-5, with a tentative D call TRBD1 (6 bases). The CDR3 length is 15 residues. Germline V gene lookup returns CDR1 MNHEY and CDR2 SMNVEV (reference sequence). Trimming took off 4 bases at V and 9 bases at J, with 19 bases between the two ends. Here the CDR3 reads CASSSQGSGVRPQHF. The CDR3, as DNA: TGTGCCAGCAGTTCACAGGGAAGTGGGGTTCGGCCCCAGCATTTT.

The chain has TRBV6-6 and TRBJ1-5; 7 nucleotides align to TRBD1. This CDR3 has 15 amino acids. V was pared by 2 bases and J by 4 bases, with 5 bases of the junction left unmatched. Germline CDR1 and CDR2: MNHNY and SVGAGI (reference sequence). The CDR3 loop is CASSYLQGVNQPQHF. The DNA for the CDR3 is TGTGCCAGCAGTTACCTCCAGGGGGTAAATCAGCCCCAGCATTTT.

This clone was found a few times. The genes are TRBV18 and TRBJ1-2; 8 positions match TRBD1. The CDR3 has 13 amino acids. Germline lookup yields CDR1 KGHSH and CDR2 LQKENI. V shed 5 bases, J shed 8 bases, and the junction held 7 bases outside the gene matches. The CDR3 DNA is TGTGCCAGCTCATCGCAGGGGGCGTACGGCTACACCTTC. Protein product: CASSSQGAYGYTF.

The CDR3 here is CASSLAGGSGGYTF. Here the CDR3 DNA reads TGTGCCAGCAGCTTAGCCGGGGGATCCGGTGGCTACACCTTC. V is TRBV7-6 and J is TRBJ1-2; possibly TRBD1 for D (5 bases). V was shortened by 0 bases and J by 7 bases, with 12 bases between the two germline ends. The V gene's germline CDR1 is SGHVS and CDR2 FNYEAQ. This CDR3 is built from 14 residues.

This clone was seen a handful of times. The genes are TRBV2 and TRBJ2-4; D might be TRBD2 (5 bases). Trimming cost V 5 bases and J 9 bases, with 14 bases left between them. Germline V gene sequence: CDR1 SNHLY, CDR2 FYNNEI. The CDR3 is 13 amino acids. The DNA for the CDR3 is TGTGCCAGCAGTAGACGGGAAAGGATCATTCAGTACTTC. Its protein is CASSRRERIIQYF.

This clone was detected a few times. This chain uses TRBV5-5 with TRBJ2-1, with 9 bases matching TRBD1. The junction had 2 bases not matched to a gene; V was cut back by 4 bases and J by 0 bases. The germline V gene has CDR1 SGHKS and CDR2 YYEKEE (reference sequence). This CDR3 spans 15 amino acids. The CDR3 DNA is TGTGCCAGCAGCGTGGGACAGGGCTCCTACAATGAGCAGTTCTTC. Translation: CASSVGQGSYNEQFF.

In this sample, this clone turned up a few times. The chain uses TRBV7-2 and TRBJ2-1; TRBD2 matches 8 bases. The CDR3 has 13 amino acids. V was clipped by 6 bases and J by 8 bases; unmatched bases: 6. CDR1 is SGHTA and CDR2 is FQGNSA in the germline V gene. CDR3 in amino acids: CASRNGRGDEQFF. The CDR3 DNA follows: TGTGCCAGCAGGAACGGGAGGGGGGATGAGCAGTTCTTC.

The rearrangement links TRBV7-3 to TRBJ2-3; TRBD1 aligns across 7 bases. Losses at the gene ends were 5 bases for V and 2 bases for J; bases not matched to a gene: 4. The V gene's germline CDR1 is SGHTA and CDR2 FQGTGA. The CDR3 loop spans 14 amino acids. The CDR3 DNA reads TGTGCCAGCAGCATGACAGGGACCACAGATACGCAGTATTTT. Translated: CASSMTGTTDTQYF.

Ten or more counts support this clone. This sample includes further DNA sequences coding for the same CDR3. The V call is TRBV30, the J call TRBJ2-5; no clear D gene. Trimming removed 1 base from V and 4 bases from J, with 7 bases in between. CDR1 is GTSNPN and CDR2 is SVGIG in the germline V gene (reference sequence). The CDR3 runs to 12 residues. The CDR3 sequence is CAWSGPGETQYF. The DNA for the CDR3 is TGTGCCTGGAGTGGGCCAGGAGAGACCCAGTACTTC.

This clone was seen a handful of times. The rearrangement joins TRBV7-2 to TRBJ2-3; 9 bases align to TRBD1. CDR1 and CDR2 (germline): SGHTA, FQGNSA. The trim removed 1 base at V and 5 bases at J, leaving 4 bases unmatched. This CDR3 region has 15 residues. The CDR3 spells CASSLDRGRIDTQYF. In DNA, the CDR3 is TGTGCCAGCAGCTTAGACAGGGGGCGCATAGATACGCAGTATTTT.

This clone showed up just a few times. The chain couples TRBV28 to TRBJ2-4; 8 positions match TRBD2. J gave up 0 bases and V 7 bases, and 5 bases lay outside the gene matches. This CDR3 contains 15 residues. The germline gives CDR1 MDHEN, CDR2 SYDVKM. The CDR3 DNA reads as TGTGCCAGCACCCCGGGGGGGGTAGCCAAAAACATTCAGTACTTC. It encodes CASTPGGVAKNIQYF.

This clone was recorded a few times. The chain combines TRBV28 with TRBJ1-1; 10 bases line up with TRBD1. After removal of 4 bases from V and 5 bases from J, the junction contained 4 bases not matched to a gene. The CDR3 has 14 residues. Germline V gene data show CDR1 as MDHEN and CDR2 as SYDVKM. CDR3 coding DNA: TGTGCCAGCAGTTCCCCGGGACAGGGGACTGAAGCTTTCTTT. This codes for CASSSPGQGTEAFF.

In its sample, this clone was seen a few times. The CDR3 is CASSRGQDFPYEQFF. In nucleotides, the CDR3 is TGTGCCAGCAGCAGAGGACAGGACTTCCCATATGAGCAGTTCTTC. This rearrangement joins TRBV11-2 to TRBJ2-1, with 7 bases fitting TRBD1. The ends lost 5 bases at V and 8 bases at J; junction bases unmatched: 12. CDR3 length equals 15 residues. The V gene's germline CDR1 is SGHAT and CDR2 FQNNGV.

This clone was counted a few times. This chain joins TRBV7-2 and TRBJ2-2, with D uncertain. This CDR3 comprises 12 residues. The V and J ends lost 8 bases and 5 bases respectively, with 9 bases between them. Germline assignment: CDR1 SGHTA and CDR2 FQGNSA. The CDR3 DNA is TGTGCCAGCTCCTTACGGACCGGGGAGCTGTTTTTT. Translating gives CASSLRTGELFF.

The chain has TRBV19 and TRBJ2-7, with 9 bases matching TRBD2. With V trimmed by 3 bases and J by 5 bases, 8 bases remained unmatched. Germline values: CDR1 LNHDA, CDR2 SQIVND (reference sequence). The CDR3 runs to 15 residues. The CDR3 DNA sequence: TGTGCCAGTAGTATGCGGGGGGGAGCTCTGAACGAGCAGTACTTC. Its protein product is CASSMRGGALNEQYF.

This clone has just a few counts. The chain combines TRBV7-3 with TRBJ2-5; tentative D call: TRBD2 (7 bases). Germline V CDR1 and CDR2: SGHTA, FQGTGA. Trimming pared 1 base from V and 4 bases from J, leaving 10 bases between. The CDR3 is made up of 14 amino acids. CDR3 region: CASSLIRGGETQYF. CDR3 nucleotide sequence: TGTGCCAGCAGCTTAATTAGGGGGGGAGAGACCCAGTACTTC.

This clone was seen more than once but under ten times. The chain has TRBV30 and TRBJ1-1; possibly TRBD1 for D (5 bases). This CDR3 has 13 residues. Looked up from germline, CDR1 is GTSNPN and CDR2 is SVGIG (reference sequence). V lost 1 base to trimming and J lost 7 bases, with 13 bases between them. CDR3 nucleotides: TGTGCCTGGAGTGGAAGAGACAGAGATGAAGCTTTCTTT. This sequence encodes CAWSGRDRDEAFF.

This clone was detected only a few times. The gene calls are TRBV28 and TRBJ1-1; D call uncertain. This CDR3 has 14 residues. Deletions cut 6 bases from V and 1 base from J, with 12 bases between. Per germline, CDR1 MDHEN and CDR2 SYDVKM. The CDR3 protein is CASSRPRGNTEAFF. Here the CDR3 DNA reads TGTGCCAGCAGCCGTCCTCGGGGGAACACTGAAGCTTTCTTT.

Regarding this clone: No conserved phenylalanine or tryptophan is present at the end of the CDR3, so a read error is the likely explanation. The chain uses TRBV10-3 and TRBJ1-2; D unresolved. Germline V CDR1 and CDR2: ENHRY, SYGVKD. CDR3 size: 14 residues. CDR3 sequence: CASSSDGEWYGYTL. CDR3 bases: TGTGCCAGCAGTTCAGACGGGGAGTGGTATGGCTACACCCTC.

This clone was recorded a few times. This chain uses TRBV4-3 with TRBJ2-7; a weak D match, TRBD1 (5 bases). The CDR3 has 14 amino acids. Germline V lookup: CDR1 LGHNA, CDR2 YSLEER. Between the trimmed V and J ends, which lost 0 bases and 3 bases, there was a span of 9 bases. For the CDR3, the DNA is TGCGCCAGCAGCCAAGACCCAGGGTTCTACGAGCAGTACTTC. This gives the protein CASSQDPGFYEQYF.

V and J are TRBV10-3 and TRBJ2-1; 11 bases fit TRBD1. The V gene's germline CDR1 is ENHRY and CDR2 SYGVKD. With 6 bases clipped from V and 7 bases from J, the junction kept 5 bases outside the gene matches. This CDR3 has 14 amino acids. CDR3 coding DNA: TGTGCCATCAGGCCGGGACAGGGGGTTAATGAGCAGTTCTTC. This codes for CAIRPGQGVNEQFF.

This clone was seen a few times. This chain uses TRBV7-3 with TRBJ2-1, with 8 bases aligning to TRBD1. The CDR3 is made up of 14 amino acids. The J segment lost 6 bases and the V segment lost 4 bases, leaving 5 bases of the junction unmatched. Germline V gene lookup returns CDR1 SGHTA and CDR2 FQGTGA. Written as DNA, the CDR3 is TGTGCCAGCAGCTCGACAGGGGCGGGCAATGAGCAGTTCTTC. Translating it yields CASSSTGAGNEQFF.

A few counts support this clone. This chain joins TRBV9 and TRBJ2-4; 9 bases agree with TRBD2. The CDR3 consists of 16 residues. V lost 3 bases and J lost 0; bases outside the gene matches: 4. Germline assignment: CDR1 SGDLS and CDR2 YYNGEE. The CDR3 DNA follows: TGTGCCAGCAGCGAGGGGACTAGCCGAGCCAAAAACATTCAGTACTTC. Translating gives CASSEGTSRAKNIQYF. Complete variable domain (other parts from reference TRBV9 and TRBJ2-4): DSGVTQTPKHLITATGQRVTLRCSPRSGDLSVYWYQQSLDQGLQFLIQYYNGEERAKGNILERFSAQQFPDLHSELNLSSLELGDSALYFCASSEGTSRAKNIQYFGAGTRLSVL.

The V gene is TRBV7-8, the J gene TRBJ1-6; D not certain. Germline lookup yields CDR1 SGHVS and CDR2 FQNEAQ. Trimming left V 3 bases short and J 7 bases short, with 4 bases between. This CDR3 is 12 amino acids long. The CDR3 DNA sequence: TGTGCCAGCAGCTTGCGAAATTCACCCCTCCACTTT. Translation: CASSLRNSPLHF.

The V and J genes are TRBV5-1 and TRBJ2-1; possible D gene TRBD1, 5 bases. This CDR3 region has 13 residues. Between the trimmed V and J ends, which lost 4 bases and 10 bases, there was a span of 15 bases. CDR1 is SGHRS, CDR2 YFSETQ, per germline. The CDR3 is CASSGASKEEQFF. The CDR3 DNA reads as TGCGCCAGCAGCGGGGCCTCCAAGGAGGAGCAGTTCTTC.